This T cell receptor beta chain was documented in a study of CD8 T cells in ankylosing spondylitis. This clonotype was counted only a few times. What it binds is unknown. Molecular-barcoded quantitative 5'-RACE produced these TCR beta libraries. TCRdb re-derived calls from the 5' RACE reads in MiXCR, one entry per CDR3 protein. The sample yields approximately 550,000 distinct CDR3 sequences, roughly 12% seen once. V lost 6 bases to trimming and J lost 15 bases; unmatched junction nucleotides: 8. The CDR3 sequence is 14 residues long. Germline lookup yields CDR1 MNHNS and CDR2 SASEGT. Overall study findings and caveats: The authors reported significant enrichment of disease-linked clones in matched ankylosing spondylitis synovial fluid. Past studies reported some motif variants in reactive arthritis synovial fluid and blood. Characteristic, it appeared, of ankylosing spondylitis blood was a TCR beta motif of eight highly homologous variants. Researchers report that disease-linked clones proved CD8+ and relatively rare in peripheral blood.

Sequenced sample: blood, either unsorted or a sorted T cell fraction (not recorded which). The V call is TRBV6-1, the J call TRBJ2-1, with 16 bases aligning to TRBD2. The TCR was taken from a male donor with ankylosing spondylitis. Here the CDR3 DNA reads TGTGCCAGCAGAGTGGGACTAGCGGGAGGGCCGGGGTTCTTC. The encoded protein is CASRVGLAGGPGFF.